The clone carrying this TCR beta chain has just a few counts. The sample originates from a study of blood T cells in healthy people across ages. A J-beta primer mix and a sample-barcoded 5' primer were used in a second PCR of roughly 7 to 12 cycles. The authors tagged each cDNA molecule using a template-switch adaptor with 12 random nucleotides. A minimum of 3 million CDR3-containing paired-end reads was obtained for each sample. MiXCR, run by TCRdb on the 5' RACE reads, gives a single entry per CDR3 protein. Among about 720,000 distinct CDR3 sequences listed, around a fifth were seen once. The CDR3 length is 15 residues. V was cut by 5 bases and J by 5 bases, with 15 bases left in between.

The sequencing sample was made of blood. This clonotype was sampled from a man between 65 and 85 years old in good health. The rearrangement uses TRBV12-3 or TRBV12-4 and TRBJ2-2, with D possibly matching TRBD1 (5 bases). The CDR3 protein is CASSPRQSPTGELFF. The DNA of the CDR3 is TGTGCCAGCAGTCCCAGACAGAGCCCGACCGGGGAGCTGTTTTTT.